Below, 32 T cell receptor beta chains from the same sample are listed, as sequenced in a study of blood T cell repertoires in COVID-19. TCRdb's table, derived via immunoSEQ multiplex PCR, lists solely in-frame clones and lacks some. The sample shows about 260,000 clones, around four fifths of them seen only once. Sequencing was done on a sample of peripheral blood. The receptors come from a man between 60 and 75 years old with acute or convalescent COVID-19.

The V gene is TRBV7-8, the J gene TRBJ2-7, with 8 bases aligning to TRBD1. The junction had 5 bases not matched to a gene; V was cut back by 4 bases and J by 3 bases. The germline gives CDR1 SGHVS, CDR2 FQNEAQ. This CDR3 contains 14 residues. CDR3 amino acids: CASSYSGGIYEQYF. CDR3 nucleotide sequence: TGTGCCAGCAGCTACTCAGGGGGCATCTACGAGCAGTACTTC.

The rearrangement links TRBV27 to TRBJ2-2; 7 bases are a match to TRBD2. The CDR3 runs 17 residues. V shed 4 bases, J shed 1 base, and the junction held 9 bases outside the gene matches. Germline assignment: CDR1 MNHEY and CDR2 SMNVEV (reference sequence). The CDR3 coding sequence is TGTGCCAGCAGTTCGCCAAGCGGGAAAAAGAACACCGGGGAGCTGTTTTTT. As protein: CASSSPSGKKNTGELFF.

This clone was counted a few times. This chain connects TRBV6-1 to TRBJ1-6, with 7 bases identical to TRBD1. CDR1 and CDR2 from the germline V gene are MNHNS and SASEGT. With 3 bases clipped from V and 9 bases from J, the junction kept 11 bases outside the gene matches. The CDR3 consists of 16 residues. CDR3 residues: CASSEDNRGLRSPLHF. In DNA, the CDR3 is TGTGCCAGCAGTGAGGATAACAGGGGCCTCCGTTCACCCCTCCACTTT.

The chain combines TRBV28 with TRBJ2-1, with TRBD2 matching 8 bases. V was clipped by 3 bases and J by 8 bases; unmatched bases: 18. The CDR3 length is 18 residues. Germline loops: CDR1 MDHEN, CDR2 SYDVKM. The CDR3 region has the DNA TGTGCCAGCAGTTTCAGGGAACTAGCGGTGTTGGTTGGCCATGAGCAGTTCTTC. Translating gives CASSFRELAVLVGHEQFF.

The sample holds a few counts of this clone. The chain is built from TRBV14 and TRBJ1-5; D is ambiguous. V shed 0 bases and J shed 5 bases, with 17 bases lying between them. Germline lookup yields CDR1 SGHDN and CDR2 FVKESK. This CDR3 region has 17 residues. CDR3 sequence reads: CASSQESEVTLDQPQHF. CDR3 nucleotide sequence: TGTGCCAGCAGCCAAGAGTCGGAGGTAACTCTGGATCAGCCCCAGCATTTT.

The rearrangement uses TRBV5-4 and TRBJ2-2, with a tentative D call TRBD1 (5 bases). The CDR3 is 15 residues long. V was pared by 1 base and J by 0 bases, with 7 bases between. The germline V gene encodes CDR1 SGHNT and CDR2 YYREEE (reference sequence). This CDR3 is CASSLPGSNTGELFF. For the CDR3, the DNA is TGTGCCAGCAGCTTGCCAGGGTCGAACACCGGGGAGCTGTTTTTT.

The chain is built from TRBV19 and TRBJ1-4, with TRBD1 identical over 10 bases. Germline CDR1 reads LNHDA; CDR2 reads SQIVND (reference sequence). This CDR3 contains 15 residues. V shed 9 bases, J shed 2 bases, and the junction held 6 bases outside the gene matches. CDR3 in amino acids: CASNDRGRTNEKLFF. The DNA for the CDR3 is TGTGCCAGCAACGACAGGGGGCGGACTAATGAAAAACTGTTTTTT.

In its sample, this clone was seen once. This chain links TRBV28 with TRBJ1-2; TRBD1 might be the D (6 bases). V shed 5 bases and J shed 2 bases, with 12 bases lying between them. The CDR3 contains 14 residues. CDR1 and CDR2 from the germline V gene are MDHEN and SYDVKM. The CDR3 is CASSPGGANYGYTF. In DNA form, the CDR3 reads TGTGCCAGCAGTCCCGGGGGGGCAAACTATGGCTACACCTTC.

This clone came up a few times. This chain joins TRBV5-1 and TRBJ2-5, with D possibly TRBD1 on 6 matching bases. From germline, CDR1 is SGHRS and CDR2 YFSETQ. The CDR3 loop spans 15 amino acids. V was clipped by 4 bases and J by 1 base, with 14 bases between them. The CDR3 loop reads CASSRGQQGQETQYF. In DNA form, the CDR3 reads TGCGCCAGCAGCCGAGGACAACAGGGCCAAGAGACCCAGTACTTC.

The sample holds a few counts of this clone. The chain uses TRBV7-2 and TRBJ2-3; the D gene is possibly TRBD2 (5 bases). The CDR3 covers 15 residues. V was pared by 7 bases and J by 4 bases, with 18 bases between. Germline CDR1 reads SGHTA; CDR2 reads FQGNSA. CDR3 DNA: TGTGCCAGCACCCCGTTGGGATCCGGGGCAGATACGCAGTATTTT. Translation: CASTPLGSGADTQYF.

This clone was detected a few times. The chain is built from TRBV27 and TRBJ2-7, with TRBD2 identical over 7 bases. The CDR3 extends over 15 amino acids. The J segment lost 0 bases and the V segment lost 1 base, leaving 3 bases of the junction unmatched. The germline CDR1 and CDR2 sequences are MNHEY and SMNVEV (reference sequence). This CDR3 reads CASSLWTGGSYEQYF. The CDR3 DNA reads as TGTGCCAGCAGTTTATGGACGGGGGGCTCCTACGAGCAGTACTTC.

The V and J genes are TRBV5-5 and TRBJ2-4, with TRBD1 matching 7 bases. The CDR3 loop spans 16 amino acids. After removal of 5 bases from V and 0 bases from J, the junction contained 8 bases not matched to a gene. From germline, CDR1 is SGHKS and CDR2 YYEKEE (reference sequence). CDR3 nucleotide sequence: TGTGCCAGCAGTACTGGACAGGTTGGAGCCAAAAACATTCAGTACTTC. As protein: CASSTGQVGAKNIQYF.

The chain uses TRBV6-5 and TRBJ2-7; no clear D. This CDR3 region has 15 residues. The germline gives CDR1 MNHEY, CDR2 SVGAGI. Trimming removed 6 bases at V and 0 bases at J, with 15 bases between. CDR3 nucleotides: TGTGCCAGCAGGCCCAATACAGATAGCTCCTACGAGCAGTACTTC. The encoded protein is CASRPNTDSSYEQYF.

V is TRBV29-1 and J is TRBJ2-1; maybe TRBD1 (6 bases). V was shortened by 7 bases and J by 0 bases, with 16 bases between the two germline ends. The CDR3 totals 15 residues. The germline V gene encodes CDR1 SQVTM and CDR2 ANQGSEA. Here the CDR3 DNA reads TGCAGCGCCGGTGGGGGCAGCCTCTCCTACAATGAGCAGTTCTTC. It specifies CSAGGGSLSYNEQFF.

The V and J genes are TRBV18 and TRBJ1-2; D not certain. Germline V gene sequence: CDR1 KGHSH, CDR2 LQKENI. Trimming took 3 bases from V and 4 from J, leaving 12 bases between them. The CDR3 extends over 14 amino acids. The CDR3 region has the DNA TGTGCCAGCTCACCCCGGAGGTCCCCCTATGGCTACACCTTC. It is translated as CASSPRRSPYGYTF.

The J gene is TRBJ2-1, the V gene TRBV7-3, with 10 bases aligning to TRBD2. Losses at the gene ends were 5 bases for V and 7 bases for J; bases not matched to a gene: 17. CDR3 length: 18 residues. The germline V gene encodes CDR1 SGHTA and CDR2 FQGTGA. DNA for the CDR3: TGTGCCAGCAGCGGAGGAGCGGGAGGGCCTTTAGGGTGGAATGAGCAGTTCTTC. Residues: CASSGGAGGPLGWNEQFF.

This clone was seen more than once but under ten times. The chain recombines TRBV24-1 with TRBJ1-2, with a tentative D call TRBD1 (6 bases). The V gene's germline CDR1 is KGHDR and CDR2 SFDVKD. The CDR3 is made up of 22 amino acids. Trimming took 0 bases from V and 2 from J, leaving 30 bases between them. In DNA form, the CDR3 reads TGTGCCACCAGTGATTTGTGTATCGGTAGGACAGTGACCCTCGCCTTAAACTATGGCTACACCTTC. Encoded protein: CATSDLCIGRTVTLALNYGYTF.

The J gene is TRBJ2-1, the V gene TRBV6-2 or TRBV6-3; 8 nucleotides line up with TRBD1. Per the germline V gene, CDR1 is MNHEY and CDR2 is SVGEGT. With V trimmed by 7 bases and J by 2 bases, 7 bases remained unmatched. CDR3 length equals 15 residues. The CDR3 loop reads CASNPETGAYNEQFF. CDR3 bases: TGTGCCAGCAACCCGGAGACAGGGGCCTACAATGAGCAGTTCTTC.

The chain uses TRBV3-1 (or the pseudogene TRBV3-2) and TRBJ2-7; possibly TRBD2 for D (6 bases). Germline loops: CDR1 LGHDT, CDR2 YNNKEL (reference sequence). V lost 4 bases, J lost 2 bases, and 12 bases lay in between. CDR3 length: 14 amino acids. CDR3 DNA: TGTGCCAGCAGCCCGTATGGGGGGACCTACGAGCAGTACTTC. It yields the protein CASSPYGGTYEQYF.

This rearrangement joins TRBV5-1 to TRBJ2-7, with 10 bases fitting TRBD1. CDR1 SGHRS and CDR2 YFSETQ come from the germline V gene. The CDR3 is 16 amino acids. After removal of 1 base from V and 5 bases from J, the junction contained 9 bases not matched to a gene. The CDR3 DNA is TGCGCCAGCAGCTTGTCGTCCGGGACAGGGGTTCACGAGCAGTACTTC. Its translation is CASSLSSGTGVHEQYF.

As to this clone: Other DNA sequences in the sample encode the same CDR3. The rearrangement links TRBV20-1 to TRBJ1-3; D is unclear. CDR1 is DFQATT and CDR2 is SNEGSKA in the germline V gene (reference sequence). The CDR3 contains 11 residues. The V and J ends lost 0 bases and 7 bases respectively, with 4 bases between them. The CDR3 DNA sequence: TGCAGTGCTAGAGATCCGAACACCATATATTTT. Amino acids: CSARDPNTIYF.

This sequence joins TRBV18 and TRBJ2-1; D gene unclear. The CDR3 extends over 15 amino acids. V lost 3 bases to trimming and J lost 0 bases, with 9 bases between them. The germline V gene encodes CDR1 KGHSH and CDR2 LQKENI. The CDR3 here is CASSPLMSSYNEQFF. The CDR3 coding sequence is TGTGCCAGCTCACCTCTAATGAGCTCCTACAATGAGCAGTTCTTC.

The chain has TRBV9 and TRBJ2-1; 10 nucleotides align to TRBD2. Per the germline V gene, CDR1 is SGDLS and CDR2 is YYNGEE. V was pared by 4 bases and J by 10 bases, with 14 bases of the junction left unmatched. This CDR3 contains 16 residues. CDR3 nucleotides: TGTGCCAGCAGCTCCGGGGGGCTAGCGGGAGTATACGAGCAGTTCTTC. Protein sequence: CASSSGGLAGVYEQFF.

V is TRBV18 and J is TRBJ2-7, with 7 positions matching TRBD1. This CDR3 spans 13 amino acids. V trimming: 6 bases; J trimming: 4 bases; junction bases outside the gene matches: 6. Germline CDR1 and CDR2: KGHSH and LQKENI. The CDR3 DNA reads TGTGCCAGCTCGTCAGGACAGGAGTACGAGCAGTACTTC. This gives the protein CASSSGQEYEQYF.

The chain is built from TRBV18 and TRBJ2-5, with D possibly TRBD2 on 5 matching bases. The V end lost 4 bases, the J end lost 5 bases, and 8 bases lay between the germline ends. The CDR3 runs to 12 residues. Germline V gives CDR1 KGHSH, CDR2 LQKENI. The CDR3 sequence is CASSLARETQYF. The CDR3 DNA reads as TGTGCCAGCTCACTAGCGAGGGAGACCCAGTACTTC.

The V and J genes are TRBV9 and TRBJ2-7; 7 nucleotides line up with TRBD1. V lost 0 bases to trimming and J lost 3 bases; unmatched junction nucleotides: 6. Germline CDR1 SGDLS, CDR2 YYNGEE. This CDR3 region has 15 residues. The CDR3 region has the DNA TGTGCCAGCAGCGTAGCTACCGGGGACAGCTACGAGCAGTACTTC. This codes for CASSVATGDSYEQYF. Full variable domain (rest looked up from reference TRBV9 and TRBJ2-7): DSGVTQTPKHLITATGQRVTLRCSPRSGDLSVYWYQQSLDQGLQFLIQYYNGEERAKGNILERFSAQQFPDLHSELNLSSLELGDSALYFCASSVATGDSYEQYFGPGTRLTVT.

The chain is built from TRBV15 and TRBJ1-4; 7 bases are shared with TRBD1. J was trimmed by 1 base and V by 8 bases; bases with no gene match: 7. The CDR3 contains 15 residues. Looked up from germline, CDR1 is LNHNV and CDR2 is YYDKDF (reference sequence). In DNA form, the CDR3 reads TGTGCCACCCGTCCTGGGGACAGAACTAATGAAAAACTGTTTTTT. Residues: CATRPGDRTNEKLFF.

This chain connects TRBV2 to TRBJ1-5; 11 bases map to TRBD1. The CDR3 has 13 residues. The trim removed 7 bases at V and 7 bases at J, leaving 3 bases unmatched. Germline CDR1 SNHLY, CDR2 FYNNEI. The CDR3 protein is CASMGQGGQPQHF. The CDR3 DNA reads as TGTGCCAGCATGGGACAGGGGGGACAGCCCCAGCATTTT.

The V gene is TRBV7-2, the J gene TRBJ2-1, with 8 bases matching TRBD2. CDR1 and CDR2 from the germline V gene are SGHTA and FQGNSA. The V segment lost 6 bases and the J segment 15 bases; nucleotides outside the gene matches: 10. This CDR3 comprises 12 residues. The CDR3 here is CASSLWLAGLFF. CDR3 DNA: TGTGCCAGCAGTCTCTGGTTAGCGGGATTGTTCTTC.

The CDR3 reads CASSFGLAGVSAYEQYF. The CDR3 DNA follows: TGCGCCAGCAGCTTTGGACTAGCGGGAGTATCGGCCTACGAGCAGTACTTC. V is TRBV5-1 and J is TRBJ2-7; 13 bases are shared with TRBD2. The CDR3 totals 17 residues. Trimming removed 2 bases from V and 2 bases from J; junction bases left unmatched: 7. The germline CDR1 and CDR2 sequences are SGHRS and YFSETQ.

V gene TRBV5-6 combines with J gene TRBJ1-4; 8 nucleotides match TRBD1. From germline, CDR1 is SGHDT and CDR2 YYEEEE. The CDR3 is 19 residues long. The trim removed 0 bases at V and 0 bases at J, leaving 10 bases unmatched. The CDR3 DNA sequence: TGTGCCAGCAGCTTGGCCCTCAGATGGGGACAGGCAACTAATGAAAAACTGTTTTTT. It is translated as CASSLALRWGQATNEKLFF.

V usage is TRBV19 and J usage is TRBJ2-6; the match to TRBD2 covers 9 bases. CDR1 is LNHDA, CDR2 SQIVND, per germline (reference sequence). This CDR3 is built from 16 residues. The V and J ends lost 6 bases and 2 bases, in that order; junction bases with no gene match: 5. The CDR3 spells CASSVLAGAGANVLTF. The CDR3 nucleotides are TGTGCCAGTAGCGTTTTAGCGGGGGCTGGGGCCAACGTCCTGACTTTC.